One and the same sample provided the 19 T cell receptor beta chains below, sequenced in a study of T-cell reconstitution after alpha-beta-depleted transplantation in children. It was with unique molecular identifiers that the TCRbeta library was prepared. Using its own MiXCR run on the PCR reads, TCRdb lists one record per CDR3 protein. The sample comprises 500,000 or so distinct CDR3 sequences, roughly 33% of which are singletons, and 2% to 3% rests with the top ten. The sample consisted of PBMCs from the stem cell graft donor, taken from the stem cell graft. The receptor source for this set is a human donor who donated a stem cell graft to a child with aplastic anemia.

The chain links TRBV20-1 to TRBJ2-7; no definite D call. CDR3 length: 13 residues. CDR1 and CDR2 from the germline V gene are DFQATT and SNEGSKA (reference sequence). V was trimmed by 3 bases and J by 0 bases, leaving 9 bases between them. The CDR3 DNA sequence: TGCAGTGCTAGTTCTATAAGCTCCTACGAGCAGTACTTC. It specifies CSASSISSYEQYF.

This clonotype was detected only once. V gene TRBV6-5 combines with J gene TRBJ1-2, with 9 bases lining up with TRBD1. Germline CDR1 reads MNHEY; CDR2 reads SVGAGI. The CDR3 runs to 14 residues. V trimming: 1 base; J trimming: 10 bases; junction bases outside the gene matches: 7. CDR3 DNA: TGTGCCAGCAGTTACTGGGACAGGGCAGCGCACTACACCTTC. Translating gives CASSYWDRAAHYTF.

The chain is built from TRBV20-1 and TRBJ2-7, with D possibly matching TRBD1 (6 bases). CDR3 length: 13 residues. Germline V gene data show CDR1 as DFQATT and CDR2 as SNEGSKA (reference sequence). Deletions cut 6 bases from V and 6 bases from J, with 18 bases between. The CDR3 sequence is CSAHPIQGREQYV. The CDR3 nucleotides read TGCAGTGCCCACCCCATACAGGGACGCGAGCAGTACGTC.

The chain links TRBV28 to TRBJ2-5, with a tentative D call TRBD1 (6 bases). V was clipped by 2 bases and J by 2 bases, with 9 bases between them. The CDR3 spans 14 residues. Germline CDR1 and CDR2: MDHEN and SYDVKM. The CDR3 DNA sequence: TGTGCCAGCAGTTTAGGGACACCTCAAGAGACCCAGTACTTC. It encodes CASSLGTPQETQYF.

A few counts support this clonotype. This chain's CDR3 is CASSPQTGGREKNIQYF. Written as DNA, the CDR3 is TGTGCCAGCTCACCACAGACAGGGGGCCGGGAGAAAAACATTCAGTACTTC. This chain links TRBV18 with TRBJ2-4; 10 bases are a match to TRBD1. The germline V gene encodes CDR1 KGHSH and CDR2 LQKENI. The CDR3 length is 17 residues. V trimming: 1 base; J trimming: 4 bases; junction bases outside the gene matches: 7. Supplemented by reference TRBV18 and TRBJ2-4, the full variable domain reads NAGVMQNPRHLVRRRGQEARLRCSPMKGHSHVYWYRQLPEEGLKFMVYLQKENIIDESGMPKERFSAEFPKEGPSILRIQQVVRGDSAAYFCASSPQTGGREKNIQYFGAGTRLSVL.

This chain links TRBV7-8 with TRBJ2-2; 8 bases are shared with TRBD2. J was trimmed by 2 bases and V by 4 bases; bases with no gene match: 6. Germline CDR1 and CDR2: SGHVS and FQNEAQ. The CDR3 has 16 amino acids. The CDR3, as DNA: TGTGCCAGCAGCTCCCTGCGGGAGGTCAACACCGGGGAGCTGTTTTTT. Its translation: CASSSLREVNTGELFF.

The chain couples TRBV4-3 to TRBJ2-1; TRBD2 aligns across 14 bases. The trim removed 0 bases at V and 4 bases at J, leaving 8 bases unmatched. This CDR3 has 19 amino acids. The germline gives CDR1 LGHNA, CDR2 YSLEER. DNA for the CDR3: TGCGCCAGCAGCCAAGATGGCCCCGGGACTAGCGGGAGTTACAATGAGCAGTTCTTC. Translated: CASSQDGPGTSGSYNEQFF.

This clonotype appeared once. This chain links TRBV12-5 with TRBJ1-1; 8 nucleotides line up with TRBD1. Germline V lookup: CDR1 LGHNT, CDR2 FRNRAP. Trimming removed 2 bases from V and 4 bases from J; junction bases left unmatched: 15. This CDR3 is 18 amino acids long. CDR3 in DNA: TGTGCTAGTGGTTTGATACCACGGACAGGGCGCTGGGGCACTGAAGCTTTCTTT. Translated: CASGLIPRTGRWGTEAFF. The variable domain in full, with the rest retrieved from reference TRBV12-5 and TRBJ1-1, is DARVTQTPRHKVTEMGQEVTMRCQPILGHNTVFWYRQTMMQGLELLAYFRNRAPLDDSGMPKDRFSAEMPDATLATLKIQPSEPRDSAVYFCASGLIPRTGRWGTEAFFGQGTRLTVV.

This clonotype was seen more than once but under ten times. This chain joins TRBV7-8 and TRBJ2-1, with 7 bases matching TRBD2. V lost 5 bases, J lost 0 bases, and 7 bases stayed unmatched. Germline V gene lookup returns CDR1 SGHVS and CDR2 FQNEAQ. This CDR3 is 16 amino acids long. As DNA, the CDR3 is TGTGCCAGCAGCCTATTAGCGGGCCACTCCTACAATGAGCAGTTCTTC. Translated, it gives CASSLLAGHSYNEQFF.

Only a few counts were recorded for this clonotype. The chain carries TRBV11-2 and TRBJ1-1, with a weak D call TRBD1 (6 bases). Germline V gene sequence: CDR1 SGHAT, CDR2 FQNNGV. The CDR3 has 15 amino acids. V lost 5 bases to trimming and J lost 4 bases, with 17 bases between them. The CDR3 DNA reads TGTGCCAGCAGCCCCCAATGGGGGGCGGGCACTGAAGCTTTCTTT. Translated, it gives CASSPQWGAGTEAFF.

V usage is TRBV28 and J usage is TRBJ2-2; D not resolved. This CDR3 comprises 14 residues. V was cut by 5 bases and J by 7 bases, with 14 bases left in between. CDR1 is MDHEN, CDR2 SYDVKM, per germline. CDR3 bases: TGTGCCAGCAGTCGGAGCACTCGCTTCGGGGAGCTGTTTTTT. It codes for CASSRSTRFGELFF.

V and J are TRBV25-1 and TRBJ1-3; 7 bases are shared with TRBD1. Germline V gives CDR1 MGHDK, CDR2 SYGVNS. The CDR3 has 14 amino acids. V was pared by 5 bases and J by 4 bases, with 5 bases of the junction left unmatched. The CDR3 protein is CASSSTGRGNTIYF. CDR3 bases: TGTGCCAGCAGTTCGACAGGGCGCGGAAACACCATATATTTT.

In this sample, this clonotype turned up a few times. The V gene is TRBV27, the J gene TRBJ2-7; D call uncertain. Germline-derived CDR1 and CDR2 are MNHEY and SMNVEV (reference sequence). This CDR3 spans 12 amino acids. Trimming shortened V by 4 bases and J by 7 bases, and 11 bases separated the two germline ends. CDR3 region: CASSCPPQEQYV. DNA for the CDR3: TGTGCCAGCAGTTGCCCGCCCCAGGAGCAGTACGTC.

This clonotype was seen only a few times. The chain couples TRBV20-1 to TRBJ1-5; D remains unclear. Deletions cut 3 bases from V and 0 bases from J, with 3 bases between. Germline values: CDR1 DFQATT, CDR2 SNEGSKA (reference sequence). This CDR3 is 12 amino acids long. In nucleotides, the CDR3 is TGCAGTGCTAGGGCTAGCAATCAGCCCCAGCATTTT. Encoded protein: CSARASNQPQHF.

The chain links TRBV11-3 to TRBJ2-7; 9 nucleotides line up with TRBD2. The CDR3 is 17 residues long. V shed 0 bases, J shed 2 bases, and the junction held 8 bases outside the gene matches. Per germline, CDR1 SGHNT and CDR2 YENEEA. The CDR3 DNA sequence: TGTGCCAGCAGCTTAGATCGGTGGGCTAGCGGGACCTACGAGCAGTACGTC. The encoded protein is CASSLDRWASGTYEQYV.

This clonotype was counted only a few times. V is TRBV5-6 and J is TRBJ2-7; D is unclear. Germline-derived CDR1 and CDR2 are SGHDT and YYEEEE. The CDR3 consists of 14 residues. Between the trimmed V and J ends, which lost 4 bases and 3 bases, there was a span of 14 bases. The CDR3 DNA is TGTGCCAGCAGCCCGCTATTTGGGGACTACGAGCAGTACTTC. Its protein product is CASSPLFGDYEQYF.

The DNA for the CDR3 is TGTGCCAGTAGCAACCGGCCGGGTAGCAATCAGCCCCAGCATTTT. Its translation: CASSNRPGSNQPQHF. The rearrangement links TRBV19 to TRBJ1-5, with D uncertain. The CDR3 totals 15 residues. V was clipped by 6 bases and J by 0 bases, with 12 bases between them. Germline assignment: CDR1 LNHDA and CDR2 SQIVND (reference sequence).

The chain joins TRBV10-3 to TRBJ1-5, with D perhaps matching TRBD1 (6 bases). The length of the CDR3 is 16 residues. In germline, CDR1 is ENHRY, CDR2 SYGVKD. V was shortened by 3 bases and J by 0 bases, with 12 bases between the two germline ends. The CDR3 is CAISDPGQYSNQPQHF. In nucleotides, the CDR3 is TGTGCCATCAGTGATCCCGGACAGTATAGCAATCAGCCCCAGCATTTT.

A few counts support this clonotype. The V gene is TRBV12-3 or TRBV12-4, the J gene TRBJ2-7, with 10 positions matching TRBD2. The CDR3 is 14 amino acids. V gave up 9 bases and J gave up 2 bases; unmatched junction bases: 7. CDR3 bases: TGTGCCAGTGGCCCCACTAGCGGGACCTACGAGCAGTACTTC. Protein product: CASGPTSGTYEQYF.